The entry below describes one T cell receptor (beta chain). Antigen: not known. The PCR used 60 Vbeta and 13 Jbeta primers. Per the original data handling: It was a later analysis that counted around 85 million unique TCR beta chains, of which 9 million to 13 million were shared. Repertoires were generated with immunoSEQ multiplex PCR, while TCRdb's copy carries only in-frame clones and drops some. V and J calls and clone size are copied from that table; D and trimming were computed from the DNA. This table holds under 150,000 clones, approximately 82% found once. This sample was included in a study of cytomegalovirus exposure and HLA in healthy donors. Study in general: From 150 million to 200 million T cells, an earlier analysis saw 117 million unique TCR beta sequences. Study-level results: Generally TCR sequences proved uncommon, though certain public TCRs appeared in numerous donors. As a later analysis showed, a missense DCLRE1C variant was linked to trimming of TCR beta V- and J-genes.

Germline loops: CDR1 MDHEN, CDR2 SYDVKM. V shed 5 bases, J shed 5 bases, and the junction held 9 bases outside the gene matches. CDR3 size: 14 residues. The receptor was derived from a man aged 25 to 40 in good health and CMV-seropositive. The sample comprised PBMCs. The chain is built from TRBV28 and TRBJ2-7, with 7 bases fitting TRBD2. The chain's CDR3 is CASSSGAEVHEQYF. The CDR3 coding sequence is TGTGCCAGCAGTAGCGGGGCGGAAGTCCACGAGCAGTACTTC.